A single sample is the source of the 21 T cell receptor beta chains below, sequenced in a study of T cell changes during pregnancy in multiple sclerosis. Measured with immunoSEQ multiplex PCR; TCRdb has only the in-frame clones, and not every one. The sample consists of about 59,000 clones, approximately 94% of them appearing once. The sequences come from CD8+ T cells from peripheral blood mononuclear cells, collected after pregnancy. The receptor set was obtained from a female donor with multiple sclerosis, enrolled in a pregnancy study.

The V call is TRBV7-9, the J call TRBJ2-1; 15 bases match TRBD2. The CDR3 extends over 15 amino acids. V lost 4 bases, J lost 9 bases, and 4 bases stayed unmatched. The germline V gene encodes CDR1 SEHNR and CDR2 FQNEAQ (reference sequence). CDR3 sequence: CASSSGLAGGLEQFF. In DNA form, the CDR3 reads TGTGCCAGCAGCTCGGGACTAGCGGGAGGACTTGAGCAGTTCTTC.

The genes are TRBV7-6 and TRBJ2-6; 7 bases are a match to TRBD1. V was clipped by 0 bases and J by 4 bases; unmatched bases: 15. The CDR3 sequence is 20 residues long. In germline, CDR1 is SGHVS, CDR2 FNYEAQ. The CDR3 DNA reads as TGTGCCAGCAGCTTAGCGGGCACAGGGGAGATCGTGATCGGGGCCAACGTCCTGACTTTC. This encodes CASSLAGTGEIVIGANVLTF.

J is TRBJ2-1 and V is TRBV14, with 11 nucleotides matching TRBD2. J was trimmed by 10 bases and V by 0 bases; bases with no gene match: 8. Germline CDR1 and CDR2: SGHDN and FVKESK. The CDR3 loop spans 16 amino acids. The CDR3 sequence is CASSQDPSGRPREQFF. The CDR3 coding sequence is TGTGCCAGCAGCCAAGATCCTAGCGGGAGGCCGAGGGAGCAGTTCTTC.

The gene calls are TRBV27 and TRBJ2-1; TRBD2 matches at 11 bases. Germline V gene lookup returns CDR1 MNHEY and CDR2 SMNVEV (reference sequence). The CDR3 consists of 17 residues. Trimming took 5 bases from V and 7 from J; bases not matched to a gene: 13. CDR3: CASSQPVLAGEGNEQFF. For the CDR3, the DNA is TGTGCCAGCAGTCAACCGGTACTAGCGGGAGAAGGGAATGAGCAGTTCTTC.

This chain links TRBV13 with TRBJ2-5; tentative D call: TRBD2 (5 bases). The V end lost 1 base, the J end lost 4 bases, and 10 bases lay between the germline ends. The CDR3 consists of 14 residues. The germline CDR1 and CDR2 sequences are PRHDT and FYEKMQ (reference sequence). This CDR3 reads CASSLVGGGETQYF. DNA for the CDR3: TGTGCCAGCAGCTTAGTGGGCGGAGGAGAGACCCAGTACTTC.

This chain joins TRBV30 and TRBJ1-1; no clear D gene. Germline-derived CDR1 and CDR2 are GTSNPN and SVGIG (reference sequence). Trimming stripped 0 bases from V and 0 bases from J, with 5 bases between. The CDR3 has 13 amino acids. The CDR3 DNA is TGTGCCTGGAGTGTCTCCCTGAACACTGAAGCTTTCTTT. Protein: CAWSVSLNTEAFF.

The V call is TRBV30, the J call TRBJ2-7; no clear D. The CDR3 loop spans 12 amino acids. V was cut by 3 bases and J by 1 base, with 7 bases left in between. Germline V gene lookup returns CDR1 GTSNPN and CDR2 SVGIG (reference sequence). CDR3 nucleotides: TGTGCCTGGAGGTCAGATTCCTACGAGCAGTACTTC. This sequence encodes CAWRSDSYEQYF.

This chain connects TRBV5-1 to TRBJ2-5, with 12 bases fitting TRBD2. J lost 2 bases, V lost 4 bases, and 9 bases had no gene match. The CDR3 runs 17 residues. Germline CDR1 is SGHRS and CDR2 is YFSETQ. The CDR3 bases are TGCGCCAGCAGCACTGGAGCGCTAGCGGGAGGGCAAGAGACCCAGTACTTC. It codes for CASSTGALAGGQETQYF. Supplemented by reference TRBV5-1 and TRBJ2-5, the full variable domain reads KAGVTQTPRYLIKTRGQQVTLSCSPISGHRSVSWYQQTPGQGLQFLFEYFSETQRNKGNFPGRFSGRQFSNSRSEMNVSTLELGDSALYLCASSTGALAGGQETQYFGPGTRLLVL.

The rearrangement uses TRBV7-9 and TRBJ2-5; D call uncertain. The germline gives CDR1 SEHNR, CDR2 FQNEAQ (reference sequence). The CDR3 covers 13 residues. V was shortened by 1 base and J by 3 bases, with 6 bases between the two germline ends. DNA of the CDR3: TGTGCCAGCAGCTTAGACAACAAAGAGACCCAGTACTTC. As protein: CASSLDNKETQYF.

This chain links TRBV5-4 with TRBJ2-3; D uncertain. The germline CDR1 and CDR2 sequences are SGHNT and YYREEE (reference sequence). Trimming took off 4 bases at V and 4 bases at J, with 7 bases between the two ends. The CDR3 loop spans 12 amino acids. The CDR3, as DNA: TGTGCCAGCAGCGGAGAGTCAGATACGCAGTATTTT. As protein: CASSGESDTQYF.

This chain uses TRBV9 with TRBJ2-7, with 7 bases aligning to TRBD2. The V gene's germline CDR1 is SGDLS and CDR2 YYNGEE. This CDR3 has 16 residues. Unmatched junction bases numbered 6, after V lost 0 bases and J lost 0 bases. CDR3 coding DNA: TGTGCCAGCAGCGTAGGATCGGGGGGAGGCTCCTACGAGCAGTACTTC. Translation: CASSVGSGGGSYEQYF. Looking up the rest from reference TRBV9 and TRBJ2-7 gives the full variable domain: DSGVTQTPKHLITATGQRVTLRCSPRSGDLSVYWYQQSLDQGLQFLIQYYNGEERAKGNILERFSAQQFPDLHSELNLSSLELGDSALYFCASSVGSGGGSYEQYFGPGTRLTVT.

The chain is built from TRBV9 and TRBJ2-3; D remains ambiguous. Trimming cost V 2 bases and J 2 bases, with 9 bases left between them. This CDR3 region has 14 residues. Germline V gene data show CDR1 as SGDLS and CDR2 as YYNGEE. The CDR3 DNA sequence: TGTGCCAGCAGCGTGGGCCGCGACACAGATACGCAGTATTTT. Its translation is CASSVGRDTDTQYF.

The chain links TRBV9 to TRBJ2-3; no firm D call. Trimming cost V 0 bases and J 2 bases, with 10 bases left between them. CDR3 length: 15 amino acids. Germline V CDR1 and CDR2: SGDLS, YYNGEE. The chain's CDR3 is CASSVGALVTDTQYF. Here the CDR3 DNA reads TGTGCCAGCAGCGTAGGGGCTTTGGTCACAGATACGCAGTATTTT.

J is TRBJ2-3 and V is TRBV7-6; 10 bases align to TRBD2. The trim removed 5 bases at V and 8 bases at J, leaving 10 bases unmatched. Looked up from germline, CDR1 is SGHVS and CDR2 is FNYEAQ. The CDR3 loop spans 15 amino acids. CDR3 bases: TGTGCCAGCAGCCCGAGCGGGAGGGCCGGGGGTACGCAGTATTTT. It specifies CASSPSGRAGGTQYF.

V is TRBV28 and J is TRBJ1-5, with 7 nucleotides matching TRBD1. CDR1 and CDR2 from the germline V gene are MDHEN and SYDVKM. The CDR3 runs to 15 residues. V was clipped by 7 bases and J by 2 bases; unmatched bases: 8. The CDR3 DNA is TGTGCCAGCATCATTCATGGGACAGGCAATCAGCCCCAGCATTTT. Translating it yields CASIIHGTGNQPQHF. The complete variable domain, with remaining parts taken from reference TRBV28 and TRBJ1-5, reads DVKVTQSSRYLVKRTGEKVFLECVQDMDHENMFWYRQDPGLGLRLIYFSYDVKMKEKGDIPEGYSVSREKKERFSLILESASTNQTSMYLCASIIHGTGNQPQHFGDGTRLSIL.

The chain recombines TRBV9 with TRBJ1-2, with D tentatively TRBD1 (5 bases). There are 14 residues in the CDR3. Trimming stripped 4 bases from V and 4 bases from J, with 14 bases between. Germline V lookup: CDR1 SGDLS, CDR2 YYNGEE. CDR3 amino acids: CASSLASGSYGYTF. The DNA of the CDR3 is TGTGCCAGCAGCTTGGCTTCAGGGTCCTATGGCTACACCTTC.

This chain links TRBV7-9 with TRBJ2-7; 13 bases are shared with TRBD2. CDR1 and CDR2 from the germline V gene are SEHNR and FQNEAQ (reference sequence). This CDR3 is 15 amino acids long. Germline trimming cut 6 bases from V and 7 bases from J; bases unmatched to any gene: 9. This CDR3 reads CASRPGTSGKGEQYF. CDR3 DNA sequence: TGTGCCAGCAGGCCCGGGACTAGCGGGAAGGGTGAGCAGTACTTC.

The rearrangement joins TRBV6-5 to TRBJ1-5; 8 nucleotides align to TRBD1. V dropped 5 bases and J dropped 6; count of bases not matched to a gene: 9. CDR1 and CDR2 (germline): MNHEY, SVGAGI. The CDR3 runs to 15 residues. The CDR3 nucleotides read TGTGCCAGCAGTACGGCGTCAGGGGGCTTTCAGCCCCAGCATTTT. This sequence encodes CASSTASGGFQPQHF.

CDR3 sequence (DNA): TGTGCCAGCAGCTTGTGGGGGCAGGCGACCCAAGAGACCCAGTACTTC. Translation: CASSLWGQATQETQYF. The V and J genes are TRBV5-5 and TRBJ2-5; tentative D call: TRBD1 (6 bases). The germline V gene has CDR1 SGHKS and CDR2 YYEKEE (reference sequence). The V and J ends lost 1 base and 1 base respectively, with 14 bases between them. The CDR3 extends over 16 amino acids.

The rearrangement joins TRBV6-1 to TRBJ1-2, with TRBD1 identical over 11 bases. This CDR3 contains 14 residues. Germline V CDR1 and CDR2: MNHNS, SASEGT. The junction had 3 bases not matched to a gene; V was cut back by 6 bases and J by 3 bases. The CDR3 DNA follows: TGTGCCAGCAGAGGACAGGGGGCCGACTATGGCTACACCTTC. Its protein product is CASRGQGADYGYTF.

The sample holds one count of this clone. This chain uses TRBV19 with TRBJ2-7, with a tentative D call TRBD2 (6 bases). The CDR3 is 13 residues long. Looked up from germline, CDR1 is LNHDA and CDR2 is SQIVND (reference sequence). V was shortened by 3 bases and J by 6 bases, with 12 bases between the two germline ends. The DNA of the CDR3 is TGTGCCAGTAGTATGGAGGGAGTACGCGAGCAGTACTTC. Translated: CASSMEGVREQYF. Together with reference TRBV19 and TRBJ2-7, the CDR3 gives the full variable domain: DGGITQSPKYLFRKEGQNVTLSCEQNLNHDAMYWYRQDPGQGLRLIYYSQIVNDFQKGDIAEGYSVSREKKESFPLTVTSAQKNPTAFYLCASSMEGVREQYFGPGTRLTVT.